A single sample is the source of the 18 T cell receptor beta chains below, sequenced in a study of Graves' ophthalmopathy and Graves' hyperthyroidism listed by TCRdb under 2018. The sequencer listed for this sample is Illumina HiSeq 2000. For repertoire sequencing, TCR beta CDR3 regions were amplified from RNA transcripts. A first-round RT-PCR used HTBI primers with the Qiagen OneStep RT-PCR kit, followed by a second-round multiplex PCR, size selection and purification. The raw public data were reprocessed by TCRdb itself: fastp quality trimming at Q25, MiXCR clonotype calling, in-frame beta chains only. Here each entry gathers all rows of one CDR3 protein and keeps the most common genes and DNA. In all, the sample holds around 1,200,000 distinct CDR3 sequences, and 35% to 40% of those were seen once. The ten largest clones add up to roughly 11% of the sample. The specimen sequenced was peripheral blood or thyroid tissue (not recorded which). The origin of the receptors is an adult man with Graves' hyperthyroidism.

This clonotype was observed at least ten times. The CDR3 coding sequence is TGCAGTGCTAGAGTAGGGGTTACTCCCCACGAGCAGTACTTC. Protein: CSARVGVTPHEQYF. This sequence joins TRBV20-1 and TRBJ2-7; D is perhaps TRBD1 (5 bases). Trimming pared 1 base from V and 5 bases from J, leaving 15 bases between. Germline V gene lookup returns CDR1 DFQATT and CDR2 SNEGSKA (reference sequence). The CDR3 is 14 residues long.

The CDR3 region is CSASGLAGQHQETQYF. The DNA for the CDR3 is TGCAGTGCTAGCGGTCTAGCGGGACAACACCAAGAGACCCAGTACTTC. The chain links TRBV20-1 to TRBJ2-5; 9 nucleotides agree with TRBD2. After removal of 3 bases from V and 0 bases from J, the junction contained 8 bases not matched to a gene. CDR1 is DFQATT and CDR2 is SNEGSKA in the germline V gene (reference sequence). The CDR3 runs to 16 residues.

This chain links TRBV20-1 with TRBJ2-3; maybe TRBD2 (5 bases). Trimming stripped 2 bases from V and 3 bases from J, with 6 bases between. CDR1 is DFQATT and CDR2 is SNEGSKA in the germline V gene (reference sequence). The CDR3 is 12 residues long. The CDR3 DNA is TGCAGTGCTAGACTAGCTACAGATACGCAGTATTTT. This encodes CSARLATDTQYF.

This clonotype was recorded at least ten times. The chain carries TRBV29-1 and TRBJ1-1, with a weak D call TRBD1 (5 bases). Per the germline V gene, CDR1 is SQVTM and CDR2 is ANQGSEA. CDR3 size: 13 residues. V was cut by 3 bases and J by 0 bases, with 8 bases left in between. This CDR3 is CSVEGGVNTEAFF. The CDR3 DNA sequence: TGCAGCGTTGAGGGGGGGGTGAACACTGAAGCTTTCTTT. Using reference TRBV29-1 and TRBJ1-1 for the parts outside the CDR3, the full variable domain is SAVISQKPSRDICQRGTSLTIQCQVDSQVTMMFWYRQQPGQSLTLIATANQGSEATYESGFVIDKFPISRPNLTFSTLTVSNMSPEDSSIYLCSVEGGVNTEAFFGQGTRLTVV.

The chain links TRBV12-3 or TRBV12-4 to TRBJ1-4; D may be TRBD1 (5 bases). Trimming stripped 6 bases from V and 8 bases from J, with 16 bases between. This CDR3 spans 14 amino acids. CDR3 region: CASSSGTLREKLFF. The CDR3, as DNA: TGTGCCAGCAGCTCCGGGACCCTAAGGGAAAAACTGTTTTTT.

The chain recombines TRBV10-2 with TRBJ1-2, with 7 bases identical to TRBD1. Germline V lookup: CDR1 WSHSY, CDR2 SAAADI. V dropped 7 bases and J dropped 4; count of bases not matched to a gene: 3. CDR3 length equals 12 residues. The CDR3 coding sequence is TGCGCCAGCAAGGGGGCGGGCTATGGCTACACCTTC. This gives the protein CASKGAGYGYTF.

In the case of this clonotype: One end of the junction does not line up with germline, which may come from a read error. The chain has TRBV10-3 and TRBJ2-5; D unclear. The CDR3 totals 15 residues. Germline CDR1 and CDR2: ENHRY and SYGVKD. The CDR3 reads CASSYSRAQQETQYF. Here the CDR3 DNA reads TGTGCCAGCAGTTACTCGAGAGCTCAGCAAGAGACCCAGTACTTC.

This clonotype was observed many times. The genes are TRBV14 and TRBJ2-7; possibly TRBD1 for D (6 bases). V was cut by 1 base and J by 2 bases, with 12 bases left in between. CDR1 and CDR2 from the germline V gene are SGHDN and FVKESK. CDR3 length: 15 amino acids. The CDR3 DNA reads TGTGCCAGCAGCCAAGGGGCAGGGGAGACCTACGAGCAGTACTTC. It specifies CASSQGAGETYEQYF.

This clonotype was counted many times. V is TRBV5-1 and J is TRBJ2-7; D is perhaps TRBD1 (6 bases). CDR1 and CDR2 from the germline V gene are SGHRS and YFSETQ. V lost 1 base to trimming and J lost 2 bases, with 10 bases between them. The CDR3 is 14 amino acids. DNA of the CDR3: TGCGCCAGCAGCTTGACAGGGAACACCTACGAGCAGTACTTC. As protein: CASSLTGNTYEQYF.

The sample holds many counts of this clonotype. This chain connects TRBV7-6 to TRBJ1-6; D perhaps matches TRBD1 (5 bases). The CDR3 extends over 16 amino acids. The ends were cut back, 3 bases at V and 0 bases at J, with 9 bases in the middle. Germline V gene sequence: CDR1 SGHVS, CDR2 FNYEAQ. The CDR3 DNA follows: TGTGCCAGCAGCTTCACAGACAGCTCCTATAATTCACCCCTCCACTTT. Translation: CASSFTDSSYNSPLHF.

This chain links TRBV9 with TRBJ1-1, with 11 bases aligning to TRBD1. Unmatched junction bases numbered 5, after V lost 3 bases and J lost 10 bases. CDR3 size: 13 residues. The germline CDR1 and CDR2 sequences are SGDLS and YYNGEE. As DNA, the CDR3 is TGTGCCAGCAGCGCCGGGACAGGGGGGAGAGCTTTCTTT. Amino acids: CASSAGTGGRAFF.

The chain recombines TRBV2 with TRBJ1-5; no reliable D call. This CDR3 is built from 14 residues. V lost 5 bases and J 7 bases, leaving 15 bases between the germline ends. CDR1 and CDR2 (germline): SNHLY, FYNNEI. The CDR3 here is CASSFGPLEQPQHF. The CDR3 region has the DNA TGTGCCAGCAGTTTTGGACCCTTGGAACAGCCCCAGCATTTT. Using reference TRBV2 and TRBJ1-5 for the parts outside the CDR3, the full variable domain is EPEVTQTPSHQVTQMGQEVILRCVPISNHLYFYWYRQILGQKVEFLVSFYNNEISEKSEIFDDQFSVERPDGSNFTLKIRSTKLEDSAMYFCASSFGPLEQPQHFGDGTRLSIL.

The chain links TRBV12-3 or TRBV12-4 to TRBJ2-5; 8 bases match TRBD2. The CDR3 contains 14 residues. The junction had 5 bases not matched to a gene; V was cut back by 3 bases and J by 5 bases. CDR3 sequence: CASSFSGEGETQYF. CDR3 sequence (DNA): TGTGCCAGCAGTTTTAGCGGGGAAGGGGAGACCCAGTACTTC.

The chain uses TRBV10-3 and TRBJ1-1; a weak D match, TRBD1 (5 bases). V was trimmed by 11 bases and J by 1 base, leaving 14 bases between them. Germline V CDR1 and CDR2: ENHRY, SYGVKD. The CDR3 contains 13 residues. CDR3: CAVAGQGNTEAFF. The DNA of the CDR3 is TGTGCCGTCGCAGGGCAGGGGAACACTGAAGCTTTCTTT.

This clonotype has a count of ten or more. The chain combines TRBV10-3 with TRBJ2-7, with unresolved D. The V and J ends lost 4 bases and 2 bases respectively, with 9 bases between them. This CDR3 region has 13 residues. In germline, CDR1 is ENHRY, CDR2 SYGVKD. In DNA, the CDR3 is TGTGCCATCAGTGCGCTTATAACCTACGAGCAGTACTTC. Residues: CAISALITYEQYF.

The chain links TRBV6-5 to TRBJ2-5; 9 bases fit TRBD1. The length of the CDR3 is 14 residues. The trim removed 3 bases at V and 4 bases at J, leaving 3 bases unmatched. Germline lookup yields CDR1 MNHEY and CDR2 SVGAGI. The CDR3 DNA reads as TGTGCCAGCAGTTATTTGGACAGGGGAGAGACCCAGTACTTC. Protein product: CASSYLDRGETQYF.

The chain joins TRBV9 to TRBJ1-6; 9 nucleotides align to TRBD1. CDR3 size: 15 residues. Germline V gene sequence: CDR1 SGDLS, CDR2 YYNGEE. The V gene end was trimmed by 5 bases and the J gene end by 9 bases; junction bases not matched to a gene: 9. CDR3 loop: CASRGATGGGSPLHF. The CDR3 region has the DNA TGTGCCAGCAGGGGAGCCACAGGGGGCGGTTCACCCCTCCACTTT.

A few counts support this clonotype. V is TRBV6-5 and J is TRBJ2-5, with 8 bases matching TRBD2. The CDR3 runs to 15 residues. J lost 4 bases, V lost 2 bases, and 6 bases had no gene match. The germline gives CDR1 MNHEY, CDR2 SVGAGI. This CDR3 is CASSYGTSAAETQYF. CDR3 bases: TGTGCCAGCAGTTACGGGACTAGTGCGGCAGAGACCCAGTACTTC.